Given below is one T cell receptor (beta chain) in context. This entry belongs to a study of blood T cell repertoires in COVID-19. At the level of the study: In each case, the material was cDNA or gDNA derived from T cells, B-cell-depleted T cells, or PBMCs.

Profiled with immunoSEQ multiplex PCR; TCRdb holds only in-frame clones, not every one. The table lists a few hundred thousand clones, 70% to 90% of them singletons, with more than 4.5% in the top ten. Trimming cost V 2 bases and J 5 bases; bases outside gene matches: 3. From germline, CDR1 is SGHTS and CDR2 YDEGEE. CDR3 length: 15 residues. The receptor was isolated from a man aged 45-60 years with active or convalescent COVID-19. This chain connects TRBV5-8 to TRBJ1-6, with 8 bases lining up with TRBD1. The sample consisted of peripheral blood. The CDR3 DNA follows: TGTGCCAGCAGCTTACAGGGGGGGAATAATTCACCCCTCCACTTT. Its translation: CASSLQGGNNSPLHF.